These 27 T cell receptor beta chains were all obtained from the same sample, sequenced in a study of cytomegalovirus exposure and HLA in healthy donors. The PCR used 60 Vbeta and 13 Jbeta primers. The table came from immunoSEQ multiplex PCR; TCRdb's copy has only in-frame clones and leaves some out. The sample carries some 110,000 clones, roughly 73% recorded once. Source material: PBMCs. These TCRs come from a man in his fifties or sixties in good health and CMV-seropositive.

The gene calls are TRBV18 and TRBJ1-3; 7 bases are shared with TRBD1. Trimming removed 1 base from V and 4 bases from J; junction bases left unmatched: 7. Germline values: CDR1 KGHSH, CDR2 LQKENI. The CDR3 sequence is 16 residues long. For the CDR3, the DNA is TGTGCCAGCTCACCACTTCTAGACAGGGTCGGAAACACCATATATTTT. It translates to CASSPLLDRVGNTIYF.

The chain has TRBV10-2 and TRBJ2-3, with TRBD2 matching over 8 bases. Germline trimming cut 8 bases from V and 1 base from J; bases unmatched to any gene: 2. The CDR3 contains 13 residues. CDR1 is WSHSY and CDR2 is SAAADI in the germline V gene. CDR3 in amino acids: CASEAGGTDTQYF. In nucleotides, the CDR3 is TGCGCCAGCGAAGCGGGGGGCACAGATACGCAGTATTTT.

The genes are TRBV18 and TRBJ2-7; TRBD1 agrees at 12 bases. With V trimmed by 9 bases and J by 6 bases, 9 bases remained unmatched. The germline V gene encodes CDR1 KGHSH and CDR2 LQKENI. This CDR3 comprises 14 residues. The CDR3 DNA reads TGTGCCAGTGACTCCGGGACAGGGGGCATCGAGCAGTACTTC. Amino acids: CASDSGTGGIEQYF.

V usage is TRBV28 and J usage is TRBJ2-7; possible D gene TRBD2, 6 bases. Germline V gene sequence: CDR1 MDHEN, CDR2 SYDVKM. Trimming pared 8 bases from V and 3 bases from J, leaving 17 bases between. The CDR3 covers 14 residues. CDR3 sequence reads: CASSVYRTNYEQYF. In DNA form, the CDR3 reads TGTGCCAGCTCAGTTTATCGGACTAACTACGAGCAGTACTTC.

V usage is TRBV19 and J usage is TRBJ1-5, with 11 bases aligning to TRBD1. The CDR3 runs to 16 residues. CDR1 is LNHDA and CDR2 is SQIVND in the germline V gene (reference sequence). Unmatched junction bases numbered 4, after V lost 4 bases and J lost 2 bases. This CDR3 reads CASSTGTGGGNQPQHF. The DNA for the CDR3 is TGTGCCAGTAGTACCGGGACAGGGGGTGGCAATCAGCCCCAGCATTTT.

The genes are TRBV11-2 and TRBJ2-1, with 7 bases fitting TRBD1. Germline loops: CDR1 SGHAT, CDR2 FQNNGV. The CDR3 consists of 13 residues. V lost 3 bases to trimming and J lost 10 bases; unmatched junction nucleotides: 6. In nucleotides, the CDR3 is TGTGCCAGCAGCTTGGAAACGGGACAGGAGCAGTTCTTC. Protein sequence: CASSLETGQEQFF.

This sequence joins TRBV11-2 and TRBJ1-1; tentative D call: TRBD1 (5 bases). Trimming removed 7 bases from V and 5 bases from J, with 20 bases in between. The CDR3 covers 15 residues. Per germline, CDR1 SGHAT and CDR2 FQNNGV. The CDR3, as DNA: TGTGCCAGCACCTCGGGGGGTCCCTTCGTAACTGAAGCTTTCTTT. Amino acid sequence: CASTSGGPFVTEAFF.

The chain joins TRBV9 to TRBJ2-7; 12 positions match TRBD1. Unmatched junction bases numbered 8, after V lost 3 bases and J lost 7 bases. The CDR3 length is 15 residues. Germline CDR1 and CDR2: SGDLS and YYNGEE. The CDR3 reads CASSGRDRGLGEQYF. DNA for the CDR3: TGTGCCAGCAGCGGTCGGGACAGGGGGCTTGGTGAGCAGTACTTC.

The V call is TRBV19, the J call TRBJ1-5; D is perhaps TRBD1 (6 bases). V was pared by 5 bases and J by 1 base, with 9 bases between. Germline loops: CDR1 LNHDA, CDR2 SQIVND (reference sequence). The CDR3 length is 14 residues. CDR3 DNA sequence: TGTGCCAGTAGTGTTCAGGGGAGCAATCAGCCCCAGCATTTT. It yields the protein CASSVQGSNQPQHF.

Here the CDR3 DNA reads TGTGCCAGCAGTGAAATTGAGTATAATTCACCCCTCCACTTT. Protein: CASSEIEYNSPLHF. The chain combines TRBV2 with TRBJ1-6; D uncertain. Per germline, CDR1 SNHLY and CDR2 FYNNEI. The germline V and J ends were trimmed by 2 bases and 4 bases, with 6 bases remaining between them. This CDR3 is built from 14 residues.

The CDR3: CAISERFPDRGVRDGYTF. Written as DNA, the CDR3 is TGTGCCATCAGCGAACGTTTCCCCGACAGGGGGGTTAGGGATGGCTACACCTTC. The rearrangement uses TRBV10-3 and TRBJ1-2; 9 bases align to TRBD1. Germline CDR1 ENHRY, CDR2 SYGVKD. The CDR3 loop spans 18 amino acids. The trim removed 6 bases at V and 6 bases at J, leaving 20 bases unmatched.

This chain connects TRBV30 to TRBJ2-1, with D tentatively TRBD2 (6 bases). V was clipped by 3 bases and J by 6 bases, with 15 bases between them. CDR1 is GTSNPN, CDR2 SVGIG, per germline (reference sequence). The CDR3 totals 14 residues. The CDR3 sequence is CAWRPGPGGNEQFF. The CDR3 nucleotides read TGTGCCTGGAGGCCCGGCCCCGGGGGCAATGAGCAGTTCTTC.

The sample holds a few counts of this clone. V is TRBV2 and J is TRBJ1-2, with a possible D match to TRBD1 (5 bases). Germline V lookup: CDR1 SNHLY, CDR2 FYNNEI. CDR3 length: 14 residues. The V end lost 2 bases, the J end lost 9 bases, and 16 bases lay between the germline ends. CDR3 loop: CASSELGQGMSYTF. CDR3 bases: TGTGCCAGCAGTGAACTAGGCCAGGGCATGAGCTACACCTTC.

This chain connects TRBV6-1 to TRBJ2-2; possibly TRBD2 for D (5 bases). Germline CDR1 MNHNS, CDR2 SASEGT. The CDR3 totals 14 residues. V was clipped by 1 base and J by 4 bases, with 7 bases between them. The CDR3 DNA is TGTGCCAGCAGTGAAGGACTAACCACCGGGGAGCTGTTTTTT. Residues: CASSEGLTTGELFF.

This clone has only a few counts. The rearrangement links TRBV20-1 to TRBJ1-4; tentatively, D is TRBD1 (6 bases). The V end was cut by 4 bases, the J end by 12 bases, with 12 bases between. Germline V gene sequence: CDR1 DFQATT, CDR2 SNEGSKA (reference sequence). This CDR3 is built from 11 residues. The CDR3 sequence is CSANWWGQLFF. DNA for the CDR3: TGCAGTGCTAACTGGTGGGGGCAACTGTTTTTT.

The chain employs TRBV6-1 and TRBJ2-7; TRBD1 is a possible D gene (6 bases). V was cut by 4 bases and J by 3 bases, with 10 bases left in between. Germline-derived CDR1 and CDR2 are MNHNS and SASEGT. The CDR3 extends over 13 amino acids. This CDR3 reads CASSGQVGYEQYF. DNA for the CDR3: TGTGCCAGCAGTGGACAGGTAGGCTACGAGCAGTACTTC.

The gene calls are TRBV6-1 and TRBJ1-5; no definite D call. There are 14 residues in the CDR3. Germline lookup yields CDR1 MNHNS and CDR2 SASEGT. Trimming cost V 4 bases and J 2 bases, with 9 bases left between them. DNA for the CDR3: TGTGCCAGCAGTGCGGGGTGGGGCAATCAGCCCCAGCATTTT. Translation gives CASSAGWGNQPQHF.

The chain employs TRBV29-1 and TRBJ2-7; TRBD2 is a possible D gene (6 bases). V shed 2 bases and J shed 6 bases, with 11 bases lying between them. The CDR3 loop spans 12 amino acids. Germline lookup yields CDR1 SQVTM and CDR2 ANQGSEA. The CDR3, as DNA: TGCAGCGTTGAAAAGGGAGGAGTCGAGCAGTACTTC. This codes for CSVEKGGVEQYF.

The J gene is TRBJ2-7, the V gene TRBV28; the D is unclear. This CDR3 comprises 13 residues. CDR1 and CDR2 (germline): MDHEN, SYDVKM. Trimming removed 3 bases from V and 1 base from J, with 7 bases in between. CDR3 in amino acids: CASSFVLSYEQYF. CDR3 in DNA: TGTGCCAGCAGTTTCGTTCTGTCCTACGAGCAGTACTTC.

V is TRBV7-9 and J is TRBJ2-7; no definite D call. Looked up from germline, CDR1 is SEHNR and CDR2 is FQNEAQ (reference sequence). The CDR3 is made up of 14 amino acids. V lost 5 bases to trimming and J lost 0 bases, with 11 bases between them. CDR3 DNA: TGTGCCAGCAGCCCCGAACTCGGCTCCTACGAGCAGTACTTC. It specifies CASSPELGSYEQYF.

This chain links TRBV7-9 with TRBJ1-5; the D gene is possibly TRBD1 (6 bases). The V gene lost 2 bases and the J gene lost 1 base, with 9 bases spanning the gap. Germline loops: CDR1 SEHNR, CDR2 FQNEAQ (reference sequence). The CDR3 is 15 residues long. The CDR3 DNA sequence: TGTGCCAGCAGCTTACAGCAGGGGAGCAATCAGCCCCAGCATTTT. This gives the protein CASSLQQGSNQPQHF. The full variable domain, its missing parts supplied by reference TRBV7-9 and TRBJ1-5, is DTGVSQNPRHKITKRGQNVTFRCDPISEHNRLYWYRQTLGQGPEFLTYFQNEAQLEKSRLLSDRFSAERPKGSFSTLEIQRTEQGDSAMYLCASSLQQGSNQPQHFGDGTRLSIL.

There are a few counts of this clone. The chain uses TRBV6-1 and TRBJ2-7; TRBD1 aligns across 11 bases. The CDR3 length is 13 residues. Germline CDR1 is MNHNS and CDR2 is SASEGT. J lost 7 bases, V lost 5 bases, and 4 bases had no gene match. CDR3 protein: CASSRDRGREQYF. Written as DNA, the CDR3 is TGTGCCAGCAGTCGGGACAGGGGGAGAGAGCAGTACTTC.

V is TRBV9 and J is TRBJ1-3; TRBD1 aligns across 9 bases. CDR1 and CDR2 (germline): SGDLS, YYNGEE. With 0 bases clipped from V and 3 bases from J, the junction kept 4 bases outside the gene matches. The CDR3 loop spans 16 amino acids. CDR3 protein: CASSVVGQGGGNTIYF. DNA of the CDR3: TGTGCCAGCAGCGTAGTGGGACAGGGTGGTGGAAACACCATATATTTT.

V gene TRBV6-5 combines with J gene TRBJ1-6; D possibly corresponds to TRBD1 (5 bases). Germline CDR1 and CDR2: MNHEY and SVGAGI. V was pared by 4 bases and J by 13 bases, with 11 bases between. The CDR3 sequence is 12 residues long. The CDR3 here is CASSSSWGPLHF. The CDR3 region has the DNA TGTGCCAGCAGTTCAAGTTGGGGCCCCCTCCACTTT.

The J gene is TRBJ1-1, the V gene TRBV7-9; 7 bases are shared with TRBD1. Germline V gene lookup returns CDR1 SEHNR and CDR2 FQNEAQ (reference sequence). CDR3 length: 14 residues. The J segment lost 3 bases and the V segment lost 4 bases, leaving 5 bases of the junction unmatched. The CDR3 bases are TGTGCCAGCAGCTCCAGGACAGGAGACACTGAAGCTTTCTTT. Residues: CASSSRTGDTEAFF.

This clone was found a few times. The chain carries TRBV5-4 and TRBJ2-3; D perhaps matches TRBD1 (6 bases). V lost 5 bases and J lost 2, with 15 bases in between. Germline assignment: CDR1 SGHNT and CDR2 YYREEE (reference sequence). This CDR3 comprises 15 residues. This chain's CDR3 is CASSPDRRPTDTQYF. Written as DNA, the CDR3 is TGTGCCAGCAGTCCCGACAGGCGCCCCACAGATACGCAGTATTTT.

This clone was observed at least ten times. The chain recombines TRBV6-1 with TRBJ2-7, with D maybe TRBD2 (6 bases). The V and J ends lost 8 bases and 4 bases respectively, with 9 bases between them. The CDR3 is 11 residues long. From germline, CDR1 is MNHNS and CDR2 SASEGT. The CDR3 region is CASRGSYEQYF. In nucleotides, the CDR3 is TGTGCCAGCCGGGGGAGTTACGAGCAGTACTTC.